The T cell receptor beta chain described here comes from a study of molecular identifiers for immune sequencing clone quantification. Each CDR3 protein is one row after TCRdb ran MiXCR on the PCR reads. Of approximately 97,000 distinct CDR3 sequences in the sample, roughly 26% were seen once. The CDR3 runs to 14 residues. The V gene end was trimmed by 4 bases and the J gene end by 3 bases; junction bases not matched to a gene: 4. At least ten counts were recorded for this clonotype. The V call is TRBV23-1, the J call TRBJ1-1; TRBD1 matches 8 bases. TRBV23-1 is an ORF for which the function is uncertain. The material sequenced was naive CD8+ T cells from blood, with Jurkat cell RNA spiked in. Sample subset: FACS-sorted CD8+CD4-CCR7+CD45RA+ naive T cells. The sequence came from a human donor in good health. Some libraries in this study had Jurkat cell RNA spiked in. The CDR3 bases are TGCGCCAGCAGTCCTCCGGGACAGGACACTGAAGCTTTCTTT. Its protein product is CASSPPGQDTEAFF.